The clone carrying this T cell receptor beta chain was seen just once. Its antigen remains unknown. This CDR3 has 16 residues. The ends lost 0 bases at V and 1 base at J; junction bases unmatched: 6. Germline CDR1 is SGHRS and CDR2 is YFSETQ. The data stem from a study of cytomegalovirus exposure and HLA in healthy donors. Study results and limitations: An assumption of roughly uniform sequencing depth across donors underlay the presence/absence analyses. Researchers reported in a later analysis that a missense DCLRE1C variant was tied to TCR beta V- and J-gene trimming. Only CMV serostatus was available as immune exposure information.

Unrecorded immune exposure was likely among donors, who were nominally healthy when sampled. PCR amplification relied on 60 Vbeta primers (plus 13 Jbeta primers). Measured with immunoSEQ multiplex PCR; TCRdb has only the in-frame clones, and not every one. The sample contains roughly 110,000 clones, approximately 80% of which appear only once. The sequenced material came from PBMCs. This receptor was taken from a man between 50 and 59 years old in good health and CMV-seronegative. The chain recombines TRBV5-1 with TRBJ1-1; 7 nucleotides line up with TRBD1. The CDR3 loop reads CASSLDRGARNTEAFF. The CDR3 coding sequence is TGCGCCAGCAGCTTGGACAGGGGCGCGAGGAACACTGAAGCTTTCTTT.